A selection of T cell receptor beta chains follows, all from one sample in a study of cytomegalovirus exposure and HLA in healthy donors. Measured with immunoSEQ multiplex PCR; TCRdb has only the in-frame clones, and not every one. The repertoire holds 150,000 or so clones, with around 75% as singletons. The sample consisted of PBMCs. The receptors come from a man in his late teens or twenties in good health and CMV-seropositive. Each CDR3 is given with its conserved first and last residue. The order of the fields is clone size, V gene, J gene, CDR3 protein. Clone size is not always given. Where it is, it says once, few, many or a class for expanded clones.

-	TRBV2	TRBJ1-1	CASHRTTEAFF
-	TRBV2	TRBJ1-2	CASSSQGSLANYGYTF
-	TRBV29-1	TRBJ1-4	CSVTGATNEKLFF
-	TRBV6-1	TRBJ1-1	CASSVDNLNTEAFF
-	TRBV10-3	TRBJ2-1	CAISNSGVGQFF
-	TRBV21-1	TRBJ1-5	CASSKFSGFNQPQHF
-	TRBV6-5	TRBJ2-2	CATRYANTGELFF
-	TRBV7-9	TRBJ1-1	CASSQGVNTEAFF
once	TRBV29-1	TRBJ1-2	CSVWDLDRVWDGYTF
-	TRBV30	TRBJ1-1	CAWSLQQGRLTEAFF
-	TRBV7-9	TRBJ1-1	CASSPKTGLNTEAFF
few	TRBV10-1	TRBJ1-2	CARGTGQGYTF
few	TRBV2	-	CASIVRDSGYEQYF
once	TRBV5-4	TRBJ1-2	CASSDDGQNDYGYTF
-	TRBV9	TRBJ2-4	CASSVGPTTLQNIQYF
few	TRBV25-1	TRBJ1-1	CASSEPRGLGNTEAFF
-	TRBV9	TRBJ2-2	CASSVTRSTNTGELFF
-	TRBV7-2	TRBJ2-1	CASSGRGVGEQFF
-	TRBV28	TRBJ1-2	CASTTWGQGTNNYGYTF
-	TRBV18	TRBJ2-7	CASSPLGLPWDEQYF
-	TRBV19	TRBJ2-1	CASSPRHNQNEQFF
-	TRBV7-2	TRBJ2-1	CASSSRVTEQFF
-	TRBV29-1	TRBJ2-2	CSVESIQGGGGELFF
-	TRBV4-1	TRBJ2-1	CASSQRVAVLYNEQFF
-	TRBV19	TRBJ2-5	CASARVGETQYF
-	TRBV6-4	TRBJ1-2	CASDGTKHYGYTF
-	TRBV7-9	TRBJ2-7	CASSLANSGEQYF
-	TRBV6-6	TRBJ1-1	CASRAVLTEAFF
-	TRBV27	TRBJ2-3	CASSFRGLAVDTQYF
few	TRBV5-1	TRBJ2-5	CASSLAATGFFQETQYF
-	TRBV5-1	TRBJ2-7	CASHTGTSNYEQYF
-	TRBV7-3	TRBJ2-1	CASSLGPSQGNEQFF
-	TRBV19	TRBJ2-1	CASSIAPIAYNEQFF
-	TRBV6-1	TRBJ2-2	CASSETAAGINTGELFF
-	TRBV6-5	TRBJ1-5	CASSYRGGQPQHF
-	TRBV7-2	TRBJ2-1	CASSLDQYNEQFF
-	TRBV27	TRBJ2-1	CASSLIVPGTSGISDQFF
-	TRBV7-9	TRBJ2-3	CASSKYLRDRITDTQYF
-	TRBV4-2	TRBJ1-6	CASSQVERASNSPLHF
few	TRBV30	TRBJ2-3	CAWRLANTDTQYF
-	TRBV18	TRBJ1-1	CASSQDRLNTEAFF
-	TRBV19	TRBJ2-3	CASSTLAGDGTDTQYF
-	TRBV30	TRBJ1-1	CAWTPTGGVTEAFF
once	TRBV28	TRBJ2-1	CASSGLNEQFF
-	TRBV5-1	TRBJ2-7	CASSFDRGREPGYEQYF
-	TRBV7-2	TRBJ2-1	CASSFLGGSGSRSYNEQFF
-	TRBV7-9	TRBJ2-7	CASSPSVREQYF
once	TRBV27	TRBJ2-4	CASAAGAKNIQYF
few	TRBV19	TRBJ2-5	CASGNGLETQYF
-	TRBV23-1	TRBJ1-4	CANQPGQPNEKLFF
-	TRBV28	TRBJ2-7	CASTFHRTGREQYF
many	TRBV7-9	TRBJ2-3	CASSKLPGLGSGDTQYF
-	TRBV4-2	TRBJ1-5	CASSQPDPGTGEPVNQPQHF
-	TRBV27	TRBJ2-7	CASRLSGGSYEQYF
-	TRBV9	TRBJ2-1	CASSHFDRVNEQFF